Described below is a single T cell receptor beta chain sequence and its context. The sample belongs to a study of shared clonotypes between healthy human individuals. None of the donors, who were healthy HIV-negative adults, had recently had acute infections or vaccinations. How the authors handled the data: ImmunoSEQ sequences covered only the junction and lacked quality scores; filtering therefore differed. The method was immunoSEQ multiplex PCR; TCRdb's version includes in-frame clones alone and lacks a portion of them. V and J calls and clone size are copied from that table; D and trimming were computed from the DNA. This sample yields millions of clones, of which more than 80% are seen a single time; over 0.12% belongs to the top ten. There are 15 residues in the CDR3. The V and J ends lost 2 bases and 0 bases respectively, with 7 bases between them. Germline CDR1 reads WNHNN; CDR2 reads SYGVQD (reference sequence).

The chain couples TRBV10-1 to TRBJ2-2; either TRBD1 or TRBD2 may supply D (5 bases each). The source is a young man in good health. Material for sequencing was naive CD4+ T cells sorted from blood. The sample's subset: CD45RA+ positively selected. CDR3 region: CASSEGGSNTGELFF. The CDR3 DNA sequence: TGCGCCAGCAGTGAGGGGGGTTCGAACACCGGGGAGCTGTTTTTT.